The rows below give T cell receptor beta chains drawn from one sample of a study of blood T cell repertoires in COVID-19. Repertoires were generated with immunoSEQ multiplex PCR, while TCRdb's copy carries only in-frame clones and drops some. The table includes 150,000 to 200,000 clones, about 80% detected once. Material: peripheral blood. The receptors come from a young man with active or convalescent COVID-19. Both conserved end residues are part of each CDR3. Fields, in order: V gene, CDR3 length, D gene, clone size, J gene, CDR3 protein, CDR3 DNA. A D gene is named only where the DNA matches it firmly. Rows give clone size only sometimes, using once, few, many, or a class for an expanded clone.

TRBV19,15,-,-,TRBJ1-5,CASRTQSGSNQPQHF,TGTGCCAGTAGGACCCAATCCGGGAGCAATCAGCCCCAGCATTTT
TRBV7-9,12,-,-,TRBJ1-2,CASSLGGYGYTF,TGTGCCAGCAGCTTGGGGGGGTATGGCTACACCTTC
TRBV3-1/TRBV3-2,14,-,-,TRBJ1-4,CASSHLTRDEKLFF,TGTGCCAGCAGCCATTTAACCCGGGATGAAAAACTGTTTTTT
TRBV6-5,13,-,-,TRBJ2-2,CASSYEGAGELFF,TGTGCCAGCAGTTACGAGGGGGCCGGGGAGCTGTTTTTT
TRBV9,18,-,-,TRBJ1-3,CASSASPAWQGSGNTIYF,TGTGCCAGCAGCGCAAGCCCGGCCTGGCAGGGTTCTGGAAACACCATATATTTT
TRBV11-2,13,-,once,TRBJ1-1,CASREQWNTEAFF,TGTGCCAGCAGGGAACAGTGGAACACTGAAGCTTTCTTT
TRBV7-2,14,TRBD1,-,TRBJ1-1,CASSQQGGGTEAFF,TGTGCCAGCAGCCAACAGGGGGGGGGAACTGAAGCTTTCTTT
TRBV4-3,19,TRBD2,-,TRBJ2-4,CASSQSVAGVASLENIQYF,TGCGCCAGCAGCCAATCCGTAGCGGGAGTAGCTTCGTTGGAAAACATTCAGTACTTC
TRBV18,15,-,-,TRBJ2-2,CASSPGGQNTGELFF,TGTGCCAGCTCACCGGGTGGACAGAACACCGGGGAGCTGTTTTTT
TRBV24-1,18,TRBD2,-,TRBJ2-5,CATRPRLAGSARQETQYF,TGTGCCACCAGGCCGAGACTAGCGGGAAGTGCACGACAAGAGACCCAGTACTTC
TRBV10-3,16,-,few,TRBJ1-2,CAISESAREGNYGYTF,TGTGCCATCAGTGAGTCGGCTAGAGAGGGCAACTATGGCTACACCTTC
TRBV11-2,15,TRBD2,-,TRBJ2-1,CASSDEWGGNNEQFF,TGTGCCAGCAGCGATGAATGGGGGGGAAACAATGAGCAGTTCTTC
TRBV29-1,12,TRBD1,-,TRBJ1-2,CSAKDRDYGYTF,TGCAGCGCGAAGGACAGGGACTATGGCTACACCTTC
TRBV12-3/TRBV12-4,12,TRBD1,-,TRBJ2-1,CASSLATGVKFF,TGTGCCAGCAGTTTAGCGACAGGGGTAAAGTTCTTC
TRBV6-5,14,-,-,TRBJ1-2,CASSYADSNYGYTF,TGTGCCAGCAGTTACGCCGACAGTAACTATGGCTACACCTTC
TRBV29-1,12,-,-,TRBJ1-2,CSVLQDYYGYTF,TGCAGCGTTCTTCAGGACTACTATGGCTACACCTTC
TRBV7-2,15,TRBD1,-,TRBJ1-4,CASSTQTGKGEKLFF,TGTGCCAGCAGCACCCAGACAGGGAAGGGTGAAAAACTGTTTTTT
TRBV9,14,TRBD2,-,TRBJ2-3,CASSLAESTDTQYF,TGTGCCAGCAGTCTAGCGGAAAGCACAGATACGCAGTATTTT